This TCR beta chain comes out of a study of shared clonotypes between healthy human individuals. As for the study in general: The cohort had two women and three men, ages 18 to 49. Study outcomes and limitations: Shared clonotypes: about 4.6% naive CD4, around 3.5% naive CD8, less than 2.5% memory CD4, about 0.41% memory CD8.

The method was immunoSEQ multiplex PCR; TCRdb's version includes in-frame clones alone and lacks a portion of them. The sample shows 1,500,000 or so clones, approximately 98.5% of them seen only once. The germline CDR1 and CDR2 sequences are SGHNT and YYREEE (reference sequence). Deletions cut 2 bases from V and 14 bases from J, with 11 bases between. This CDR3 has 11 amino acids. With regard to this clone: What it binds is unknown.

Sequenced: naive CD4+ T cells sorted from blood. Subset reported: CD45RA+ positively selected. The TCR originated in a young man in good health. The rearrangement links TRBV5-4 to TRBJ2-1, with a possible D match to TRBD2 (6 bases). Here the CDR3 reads CASSFRGLEFF. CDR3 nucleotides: TGTGCCAGCAGCTTTCGGGGGTTGGAGTTCTTC.